The 21 T cell receptor beta chains below were found in one sample sequenced in a study of TIL therapy for anti-PD-1-resistant metastatic lung cancer. This was the immunoSEQ v3 assay. The table came from immunoSEQ multiplex PCR; TCRdb's copy has only in-frame clones and leaves some out. The sample consists of some 10,000 clones, roughly 70% of them appearing once. Time point in this sample: pre-treatment sample, taken before nivolumab and TIL therapy. Pleural nodules or supraclavicular lymph nodes made up most of the excised metastases sampled. The starting material was tumor tissue, obtained at baseline. These receptor sequences come from a person between 30 and 79 years old with non-small cell lung cancer.

Regarding this clone: Relative to the germline gene, one junction end is altered; a read error may explain this. The gene calls are TRBV7-9 and TRBJ1-2; TRBD1 aligns across 9 bases. Germline CDR1 reads SEHNR; CDR2 reads FQNEAQ (reference sequence). The CDR3 contains 16 residues. CDR3 coding DNA: TGTGCCAGCAGTTTAGGGGGAGTGGACAGGGGCTATGGCTACACCTTC. This encodes CASSLGGVDRGYGYTF.

The chain combines TRBV7-3 with TRBJ2-7; TRBD1 might be the D (6 bases). The V gene lost 4 bases and the J gene lost 3 bases, with 16 bases spanning the gap. Germline V gives CDR1 SGHTA, CDR2 FQGTGA. The CDR3 spans 15 residues. DNA for the CDR3: TGTGCCAGCAGCTACCAACAGGGAACTCTCTACGAGCAGTACTTC. Amino acid sequence: CASSYQQGTLYEQYF.

The chain is built from TRBV28 and TRBJ1-1; D gene ambiguous. The ends were cut back, 3 bases at V and 12 bases at J, with 11 bases in the middle. From germline, CDR1 is MDHEN and CDR2 SYDVKM. The length of the CDR3 is 11 residues. CDR3 DNA sequence: TGTGCCAGCAGTTTCCCAGGACCATCTTTCTTT. Its translation: CASSFPGPSFF.

This clone appeared a few times. The J gene is TRBJ1-3, the V gene TRBV27, with 7 bases aligning to TRBD1. Germline assignment: CDR1 MNHEY and CDR2 SMNVEV (reference sequence). Germline trimming cut 6 bases from V and 2 bases from J; bases unmatched to any gene: 4. This CDR3 is 14 amino acids long. The CDR3 nucleotides read TGTGCCAGCAGAAAGACAGGGACTGGAAACACCATATATTTT. It specifies CASRKTGTGNTIYF.

This clone was detected only a few times. The chain has TRBV7-2 and TRBJ2-1, with 7 bases matching TRBD2. The V segment lost 1 base and the J segment 8 bases; nucleotides outside the gene matches: 8. CDR1 and CDR2 (germline): SGHTA, FQGNSA. CDR3 length equals 15 residues. The CDR3 protein is CASSLDRGVWDEQFF. The CDR3 coding sequence is TGTGCCAGCAGCTTAGATCGGGGGGTCTGGGATGAGCAGTTCTTC.

V is TRBV19 and J is TRBJ2-1; D remains unclear. Germline loops: CDR1 LNHDA, CDR2 SQIVND (reference sequence). The CDR3 sequence is 13 residues long. The V end lost 3 bases, the J end lost 2 bases, and 5 bases lay between the germline ends. The CDR3 DNA is TGTGCCAGTAGTATGATTACCTACAATGAGCAGTTCTTC. It is translated as CASSMITYNEQFF.

The CDR3 region is CASSLVDRLNTEAFF. The CDR3 nucleotides are TGTGCCAGCAGCTTGGTGGACAGACTAAACACTGAAGCTTTCTTT. The genes are TRBV5-4 and TRBJ1-1; D possibly corresponds to TRBD1 (6 bases). Germline values: CDR1 SGHNT, CDR2 YYREEE (reference sequence). Deletions cut 0 bases from V and 2 bases from J, with 11 bases between. This CDR3 comprises 15 residues.

J is TRBJ2-3 and V is TRBV7-2, with unresolved D. The CDR3 extends over 14 amino acids. V was trimmed by 1 base and J by 4 bases, leaving 9 bases between them. The germline V gene has CDR1 SGHTA and CDR2 FQGNSA. Here the CDR3 DNA reads TGTGCCAGCAGCTTAGAGAGGCAGGCAGATACGCAGTATTTT. The encoded protein is CASSLERQADTQYF.

This CDR3 is CASGRTGSTEAFF. In nucleotides, the CDR3 is TGTGCCAGCGGGCGGACAGGGAGCACTGAAGCTTTCTTT. The V gene is TRBV7-2, the J gene TRBJ1-1; TRBD1 aligns across 8 bases. The CDR3 runs 13 residues. The V segment lost 8 bases and the J segment 4 bases; nucleotides outside the gene matches: 6. Germline V gives CDR1 SGHTA, CDR2 FQGNSA.

The J gene is TRBJ2-2, the V gene TRBV12-5; 9 bases fit TRBD2. The CDR3 consists of 20 residues. Per the germline V gene, CDR1 is LGHNT and CDR2 is FRNRAP. V gave up 0 bases and J gave up 2 bases; unmatched junction bases: 13. CDR3 sequence reads: CASGLVLGTSWGVNTGELFF. CDR3 nucleotide sequence: TGTGCTAGTGGTTTGGTACTAGGGACTAGCTGGGGGGTTAACACCGGGGAGCTGTTTTTT.

In this sample, this clone turned up a few times. The chain couples TRBV4-2 to TRBJ1-3; D unclear. The germline gives CDR1 LGHNA, CDR2 YNFKEQ. The V end was cut by 3 bases, the J end by 0 bases, with 12 bases between. This CDR3 region has 16 residues. The CDR3 region is CASSQDGPRSGNTIYF. The CDR3, as DNA: TGTGCCAGCAGCCAGGATGGACCGCGCTCTGGAAACACCATATATTTT.

In this sample, this clone turned up once. The CDR3 DNA follows: TGTGCCAGCAGCGCAAGAGGGGCGGCTACCAGCTCCTATAATTCACCCCTCCACTTT. Its translation: CASSARGAATSSYNSPLHF. The chain is built from TRBV7-8 and TRBJ1-6, with a possible D match to TRBD1 (5 bases). The CDR3 is made up of 19 amino acids. Trimming stripped 5 bases from V and 0 bases from J, with 20 bases between. Germline CDR1 is SGHVS and CDR2 is FQNEAQ.

The genes are TRBV11-1 and TRBJ1-4; D remains unclear. The CDR3 is 16 residues long. Germline CDR1 is SGHAT and CDR2 is FQDESV (reference sequence). Between the trimmed V and J ends, which lost 4 bases and 0 bases, there was a span of 12 bases. CDR3 sequence (DNA): TGTGCCAGCAGCTCAGAGGCATCCGCAACTAATGAAAAACTGTTTTTT. Its translation is CASSSEASATNEKLFF.

The chain combines TRBV7-2 with TRBJ2-3; TRBD2 matches at 8 bases. Germline assignment: CDR1 SGHTA and CDR2 FQGNSA. This CDR3 comprises 15 residues. Unmatched junction bases numbered 8, after V lost 3 bases and J lost 6 bases. CDR3: CASSFGLARGDTQYF. In DNA, the CDR3 is TGTGCCAGCAGCTTCGGACTAGCCCGAGGGGATACGCAGTATTTT.

The chain is built from TRBV29-1 and TRBJ1-2; perhaps TRBD1 as D (5 bases). Trimming took 1 base from V and 8 from J, leaving 11 bases between them. This CDR3 has 12 amino acids. The germline CDR1 and CDR2 sequences are SQVTM and ANQGSEA. CDR3 bases: TGCAGCGTTGAAGGGACAAGACTCGGCTACACCTTC. This encodes CSVEGTRLGYTF.

The chain is built from TRBV18 and TRBJ1-2; no definite D call. V was shortened by 3 bases and J by 4 bases, with 6 bases between the two germline ends. The germline V gene has CDR1 KGHSH and CDR2 LQKENI. This CDR3 comprises 12 residues. The CDR3 reads CASSPGVYGYTF. CDR3 DNA sequence: TGTGCCAGCTCACCGGGCGTCTATGGCTACACCTTC.

This chain connects TRBV7-2 to TRBJ1-3; TRBD1 aligns across 11 bases. From germline, CDR1 is SGHTA and CDR2 FQGNSA. The CDR3 spans 17 residues. The V segment lost 1 base and the J segment 3 bases; nucleotides outside the gene matches: 5. The CDR3 DNA follows: TGTGCCAGCAGCTTAGGGGGACAGGGGGTAGGTGGAAACACCATATATTTT. This codes for CASSLGGQGVGGNTIYF.

This sequence joins TRBV19 and TRBJ1-2, with 10 positions matching TRBD1. CDR3 length: 15 amino acids. Germline assignment: CDR1 LNHDA and CDR2 SQIVND (reference sequence). V was clipped by 5 bases and J by 4 bases; unmatched bases: 7. The CDR3 loop is CASSSGTGVSYGYTF. CDR3 bases: TGTGCCAGTAGTTCCGGGACAGGGGTTTCCTATGGCTACACCTTC.

The chain is built from TRBV7-2 and TRBJ1-1, with D unresolved. The V gene lost 2 bases and the J gene lost 8 bases, with 12 bases spanning the gap. Per germline, CDR1 SGHTA and CDR2 FQGNSA. This CDR3 spans 13 amino acids. The CDR3 DNA sequence: TGTGCCAGCAGCTTAAGCTTTGGCAGGGAAGCTTTCTTT. Amino acid sequence: CASSLSFGREAFF.

This clone was picked up one time. The V and J genes are TRBV7-9 and TRBJ1-5, with a possible D match to TRBD1 (6 bases). The CDR3 has 14 amino acids. The germline gives CDR1 SEHNR, CDR2 FQNEAQ (reference sequence). V was pared by 5 bases and J by 3 bases, with 11 bases between. The CDR3 DNA follows: TGTGCCAGCAGCCCCTCAGGGGCCAATCAGCCCCAGCATTTT. Protein: CASSPSGANQPQHF.

The chain uses TRBV7-9 and TRBJ1-1; possibly TRBD1 for D (6 bases). Germline V gene data show CDR1 as SEHNR and CDR2 as FQNEAQ (reference sequence). CDR3 size: 14 residues. Trimming cost V 1 base and J 4 bases, with 10 bases left between them. Written as DNA, the CDR3 is TGTGCCAGCAGCTTAGGAAGGGGGACCACTGAAGCTTTCTTT. Protein product: CASSLGRGTTEAFF.